This T cell receptor (beta chain) was obtained from a study of molecular identifiers for immune sequencing clone quantification. TCRdb re-derived calls from the PCR reads in MiXCR, one entry per CDR3 protein. Among some 10,000 distinct CDR3 sequences, about a fifth were seen once, and the ten largest hold 1.5%. This clonotype was seen a handful of times. The sequencing input was naive CD8+ T cells from blood, with Jurkat cell RNA spiked in. Sample subset: FACS-sorted CD8+CD4-CCR7+CD45RA+ naive T cells. The receptor was derived from a human donor in good health. Some libraries in this study had Jurkat cell RNA spiked in.

The CDR3 nucleotides read TGTGCCAGCAGCATCCGGGGATACGGCTACGAGCAGTACTTC. Translated, it gives CASSIRGYGYEQYF. The V call is TRBV5-6, the J call TRBJ2-7; D may be TRBD2 (5 bases). The CDR3 contains 14 residues. The germline gives CDR1 SGHDT, CDR2 YYEEEE. V was cut by 4 bases and J by 3 bases, with 14 bases left in between.